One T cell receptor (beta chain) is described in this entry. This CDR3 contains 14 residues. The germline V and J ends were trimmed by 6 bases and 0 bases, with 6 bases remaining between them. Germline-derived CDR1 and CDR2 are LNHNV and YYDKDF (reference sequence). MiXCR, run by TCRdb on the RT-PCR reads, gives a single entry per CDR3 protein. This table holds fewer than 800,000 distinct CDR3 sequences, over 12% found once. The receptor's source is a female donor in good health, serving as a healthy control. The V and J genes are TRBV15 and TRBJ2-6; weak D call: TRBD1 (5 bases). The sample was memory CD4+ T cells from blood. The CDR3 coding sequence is TGTGCCACCAGGACAGCCTCTGGGGCCAACGTCCTGACTTTC. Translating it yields CATRTASGANVLTF.